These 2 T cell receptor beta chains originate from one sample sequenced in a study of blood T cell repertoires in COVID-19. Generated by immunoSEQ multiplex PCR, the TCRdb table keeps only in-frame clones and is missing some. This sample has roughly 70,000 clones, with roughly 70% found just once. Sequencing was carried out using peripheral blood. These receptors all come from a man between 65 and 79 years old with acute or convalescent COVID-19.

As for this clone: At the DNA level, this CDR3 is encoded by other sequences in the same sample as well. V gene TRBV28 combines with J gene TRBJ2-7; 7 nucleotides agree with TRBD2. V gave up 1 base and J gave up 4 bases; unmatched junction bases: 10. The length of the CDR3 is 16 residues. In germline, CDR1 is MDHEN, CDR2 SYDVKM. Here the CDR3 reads CASSLSGGRESYEQYF. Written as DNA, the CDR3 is TGTGCCAGCAGTTTATCCGGGGGGAGAGAATCTTACGAGCAGTACTTC.

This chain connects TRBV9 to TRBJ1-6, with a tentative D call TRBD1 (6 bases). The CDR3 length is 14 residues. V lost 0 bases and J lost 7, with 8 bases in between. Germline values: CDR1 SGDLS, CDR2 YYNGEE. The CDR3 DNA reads TGTGCCAGCAGCGTAGCAGGGGTCAATTCACCCCTCCACTTT. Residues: CASSVAGVNSPLHF.